One and the same sample provided the 14 T cell receptor beta chains below, sequenced in a study of blood T cell repertoires in COVID-19. Profiled with immunoSEQ multiplex PCR; TCRdb holds only in-frame clones, not every one. The table includes about 400,000 clones, nearly 90% detected once. Sequenced input: PBMCs or T cells enriched from blood (not recorded which). These receptors all stem from a woman in her twenties or thirties who had recovered from COVID-19.

V usage is TRBV3-1 (or the pseudogene TRBV3-2) and J usage is TRBJ1-5, with D possibly matching TRBD1 (5 bases). Germline-derived CDR1 and CDR2 are LGHDT and YNNKEL (reference sequence). Trimming shortened V by 1 base and J by 1 base, and 5 bases separated the two germline ends. This CDR3 contains 14 residues. CDR3 nucleotide sequence: TGTGCCAGCAGCCAAGCAGGGAGCAATCAGCCCCAGCATTTT. Translated, it gives CASSQAGSNQPQHF.

The V and J genes are TRBV6-6 and TRBJ2-7; D uncertain. Trimming pared 3 bases from V and 0 bases from J, leaving 9 bases between. Germline CDR1 reads MNHNY; CDR2 reads SVGAGI (reference sequence). The CDR3 loop spans 14 amino acids. CDR3 loop: CASSYVSSSYEQYF. The CDR3 DNA reads as TGTGCCAGCAGTTATGTCTCCAGCTCCTACGAGCAGTACTTC.

The rearrangement joins TRBV7-8 to TRBJ2-3; TRBD2 agrees at 10 bases. CDR1 SGHVS and CDR2 FQNEAQ come from the germline V gene. V lost 7 bases, J lost 4 bases, and 2 bases stayed unmatched. The CDR3 loop spans 13 amino acids. The CDR3 DNA sequence: TGTGCCAGCACAGCGGGAGGGGCAGATACGCAGTATTTT. It translates to CASTAGGADTQYF.

Only one count was recorded for this clone. V is TRBV19 and J is TRBJ1-3; D unresolved. V lost 7 bases, J lost 8 bases, and 15 bases lay in between. This CDR3 is 13 amino acids long. Germline V gene data show CDR1 as LNHDA and CDR2 as SQIVND (reference sequence). CDR3 nucleotides: TGTGCCAGTACGGCGAGAACCCGGGACACCATATATTTT. It translates to CASTARTRDTIYF.

The chain uses TRBV13 and TRBJ2-2, with TRBD2 matching over 10 bases. There are 17 residues in the CDR3. Looked up from germline, CDR1 is PRHDT and CDR2 is FYEKMQ (reference sequence). Trimming removed 5 bases from V and 4 bases from J; junction bases left unmatched: 10. CDR3 DNA sequence: TGTGCCAGCAGCGCTATCTCTAGCGGGAGTCGCACCGGGGAGCTGTTTTTT. Amino acid sequence: CASSAISSGSRTGELFF.

The CDR3: CASSLGFSGYNEQFF. The CDR3 DNA follows: TGTGCCAGCAGCCTAGGTTTTAGCGGATACAATGAGCAGTTCTTC. The rearrangement links TRBV5-6 to TRBJ2-1, with a weak D call TRBD2 (6 bases). This CDR3 is built from 15 residues. From germline, CDR1 is SGHDT and CDR2 YYEEEE. V was shortened by 4 bases and J by 4 bases, with 15 bases between the two germline ends.

The CDR3 nucleotides read TGTGCCAGCAGTAGACGCCCAGGTCCTTATAGCAATCAGCCCCAGCATTTT. Protein: CASSRRPGPYSNQPQHF. The chain recombines TRBV27 with TRBJ1-5; no clear D gene. The CDR3 runs to 17 residues. Germline values: CDR1 MNHEY, CDR2 SMNVEV (reference sequence). The V and J ends lost 5 bases and 0 bases respectively, with 17 bases between them.

The genes are TRBV10-3 and TRBJ2-3, with TRBD2 matching over 7 bases. This CDR3 spans 17 amino acids. CDR1 and CDR2 (germline): ENHRY, SYGVKD. V dropped 3 bases and J dropped 2; count of bases not matched to a gene: 11. The CDR3 nucleotides read TGTGCCATCAGTGATAGTATCGGGAGGTCTAACACAGATACGCAGTATTTT. It specifies CAISDSIGRSNTDTQYF.

The chain uses TRBV24-1 and TRBJ2-1, with unresolved D. V gave up 5 bases and J gave up 6 bases, with 16 bases separating them. This CDR3 spans 15 amino acids. CDR1 and CDR2 (germline): KGHDR, SFDVKD. The CDR3 reads CATSGQAELSNEQFF. The CDR3 DNA reads TGTGCCACCAGTGGCCAAGCCGAATTGTCCAATGAGCAGTTCTTC.

Of note for this clone: The junction departs from the called germline gene at one end, perhaps through a read error. V is TRBV7-7 and J is TRBJ2-3; a weak D match, TRBD2 (6 bases). This CDR3 is built from 15 residues. Per the germline V gene, CDR1 is SSHAT and CDR2 is FNYEAQ (reference sequence). The CDR3 DNA sequence: TGTGCTAGCAGCTTATTGGCTAGCGAGTTAGATACGCAGTATTTT. This translates into CASSLLASELDTQYF.

This clone has only one observation. The rearrangement uses TRBV27 and TRBJ2-7; TRBD1 matches at 8 bases. Unmatched junction bases numbered 4, after V lost 2 bases and J lost 7 bases. Germline V gives CDR1 MNHEY, CDR2 SMNVEV (reference sequence). The CDR3 extends over 13 amino acids. CDR3 sequence (DNA): TGTGCCAGCAGTTTAGGGACAGGATGGGAGCAGTACTTC. Amino acids: CASSLGTGWEQYF.

This chain joins TRBV7-3 and TRBJ2-1; 10 nucleotides agree with TRBD2. Germline V lookup: CDR1 SGHTA, CDR2 FQGTGA. Trimming cost V 0 bases and J 7 bases; bases outside gene matches: 9. The CDR3 runs 17 residues. The CDR3 nucleotides read TGTGCCAGCAGCTTAACAACCCTAGCGGGAGTAAGGAATGAGCAGTTCTTC. This sequence encodes CASSLTTLAGVRNEQFF.

The gene calls are TRBV12-5 and TRBJ1-5; possible D gene TRBD1, 5 bases. Germline V gene lookup returns CDR1 LGHNT and CDR2 FRNRAP. Trimming stripped 3 bases from V and 1 base from J, with 16 bases between. CDR3 size: 17 residues. Here the CDR3 DNA reads TGTGCTAGTGGTTTCTCCCCTCAGGGAAGAAGCAATCAGCCCCAGCATTTT. This codes for CASGFSPQGRSNQPQHF.

This chain joins TRBV5-1 and TRBJ2-3; D not certain. Germline-derived CDR1 and CDR2 are SGHRS and YFSETQ. Trimming took 7 bases from V and 0 from J, leaving 15 bases between them. The CDR3 contains 15 residues. CDR3 in amino acids: CASSPEVSSTDTQYF. For the CDR3, the DNA is TGCGCCAGCTCCCCCGAGGTATCTAGCACAGATACGCAGTATTTT. Full variable domain (remainder filled in from reference TRBV5-1 and TRBJ2-3): KAGVTQTPRYLIKTRGQQVTLSCSPISGHRSVSWYQQTPGQGLQFLFEYFSETQRNKGNFPGRFSGRQFSNSRSEMNVSTLELGDSALYLCASSPEVSSTDTQYFGPGTRLTVL.